Listed here are 7 T cell receptor beta chains from one sample, sequenced in a study of blood T cell repertoires in COVID-19. The repertoire was sequenced with immunoSEQ multiplex PCR; TCRdb's copy has only in-frame clones and lacks some. The sample holds approximately 190,000 clones; 70% to 90% are singletons and the top ten take about 6.6%. The material sequenced was peripheral blood. The receptors originated from a woman between 40 and 55 years old who had recovered from COVID-19.

This clone occurred once. The chain combines TRBV2 with TRBJ2-7; 7 bases map to TRBD1. V lost 6 bases, J lost 4 bases, and 3 bases stayed unmatched. Germline values: CDR1 SNHLY, CDR2 FYNNEI. This CDR3 has 12 residues. The CDR3 DNA is TGTGCCAGCAGCCCACAGGGGTACGAGCAGTACTTC. Residues: CASSPQGYEQYF.

J is TRBJ1-1 and V is TRBV5-6; 8 nucleotides align to TRBD1. The V gene's germline CDR1 is SGHDT and CDR2 YYEEEE. Trimming removed 3 bases from V and 4 bases from J; junction bases left unmatched: 2. This CDR3 is built from 13 residues. The CDR3 is CASSSGGSTEAFF. CDR3 nucleotides: TGTGCCAGCAGCTCAGGGGGCAGCACTGAAGCTTTCTTT.

This rearrangement joins TRBV15 to TRBJ1-1; TRBD1 is a possible D gene (6 bases). V was shortened by 3 bases and J by 1 base, with 9 bases between the two germline ends. The CDR3 length is 14 residues. Germline loops: CDR1 LNHNV, CDR2 YYDKDF (reference sequence). The CDR3 bases are TGTGCCACCAGCAGGGCCAGGGGGAACACTGAAGCTTTCTTT. Amino acids: CATSRARGNTEAFF. Complete variable domain (other parts from reference TRBV15 and TRBJ1-1): DAMVIQNPRYQVTQFGKPVTLSCSQTLNHNVMYWYQQKSSQAPKLLFHYYDKDFNNEADTPDNFQSRRPNTSFCFLDIRSPGLGDTAMYLCATSRARGNTEAFFGQGTRLTVV.

This chain uses TRBV25-1 with TRBJ2-7; 9 nucleotides match TRBD2. Trimming took 5 bases from V and 3 from J; bases not matched to a gene: 5. This CDR3 comprises 14 residues. Per germline, CDR1 MGHDK and CDR2 SYGVNS. In nucleotides, the CDR3 is TGTGCCAGCAGTCCGAGCGGGGGGAACTACGAGCAGTACTTC. It specifies CASSPSGGNYEQYF.

The chain links TRBV15 to TRBJ1-5, with 7 bases lining up with TRBD1. Germline trimming cut 3 bases from V and 5 bases from J; bases unmatched to any gene: 1. Germline values: CDR1 LNHNV, CDR2 YYDKDF (reference sequence). The CDR3 has 13 amino acids. The CDR3 coding sequence is TGTGCCACCAGCAGTCAGGGGGATCAGCCCCAGCATTTT. Its protein product is CATSSQGDQPQHF.

The rearrangement joins TRBV12-3 or TRBV12-4 to TRBJ2-2, with D possibly matching TRBD2 (6 bases). V lost 4 bases, J lost 7 bases, and 7 bases lay in between. The CDR3 has 12 amino acids. CDR3 in DNA: TGTGCCAGCAGTTCGGGGGTCGGGGAGCTGTTTTTT. This gives the protein CASSSGVGELFF.

The gene calls are TRBV2 and TRBJ1-2, with 8 positions matching TRBD1. The germline V gene has CDR1 SNHLY and CDR2 FYNNEI. Trimming removed 5 bases from V and 6 bases from J; junction bases left unmatched: 8. The CDR3 consists of 14 residues. CDR3 loop: CASSFYTGGDGYTF. The CDR3 region has the DNA TGTGCCAGCAGTTTTTACACAGGGGGGGATGGCTACACCTTC.